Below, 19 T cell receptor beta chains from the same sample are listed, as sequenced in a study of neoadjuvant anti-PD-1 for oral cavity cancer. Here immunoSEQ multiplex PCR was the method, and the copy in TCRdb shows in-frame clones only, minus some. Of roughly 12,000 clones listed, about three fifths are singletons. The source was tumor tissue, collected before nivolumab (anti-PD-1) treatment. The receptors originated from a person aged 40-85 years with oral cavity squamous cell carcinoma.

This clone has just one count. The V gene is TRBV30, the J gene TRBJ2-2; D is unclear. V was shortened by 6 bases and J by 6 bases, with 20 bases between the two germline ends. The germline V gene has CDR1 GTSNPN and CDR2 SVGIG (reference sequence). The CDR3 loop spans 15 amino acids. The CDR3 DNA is TGTGCCTGCCAGCCGGGTAACCATCATCCCGGGGAGCTGTTTTTT. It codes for CACQPGNHHPGELFF.

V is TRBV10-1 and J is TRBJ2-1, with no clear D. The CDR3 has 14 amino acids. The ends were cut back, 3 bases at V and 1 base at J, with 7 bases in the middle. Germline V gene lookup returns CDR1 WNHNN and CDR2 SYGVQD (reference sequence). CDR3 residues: CASSDRLSYNEQFF. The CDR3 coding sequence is TGCGCCAGCAGTGACAGGCTTTCCTACAATGAGCAGTTCTTC.

CDR3 region: CASSVTGAESGNTIYF. In DNA form, the CDR3 reads TGCGCCAGCAGCGTGACAGGGGCTGAATCTGGAAACACCATATATTTT. J is TRBJ1-3 and V is TRBV5-1, with 8 bases fitting TRBD1. The CDR3 is made up of 16 amino acids. Trimming removed 4 bases from V and 1 base from J; junction bases left unmatched: 7. Germline V lookup: CDR1 SGHRS, CDR2 YFSETQ.

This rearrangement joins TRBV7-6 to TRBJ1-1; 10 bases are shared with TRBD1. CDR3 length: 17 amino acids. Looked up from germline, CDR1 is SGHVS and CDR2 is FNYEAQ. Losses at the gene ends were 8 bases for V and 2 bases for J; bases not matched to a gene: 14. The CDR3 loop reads CASVRGTGAVGNTEAFF. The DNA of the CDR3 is TGTGCCAGCGTACGGGGGACAGGGGCGGTGGGAAACACTGAAGCTTTCTTT.

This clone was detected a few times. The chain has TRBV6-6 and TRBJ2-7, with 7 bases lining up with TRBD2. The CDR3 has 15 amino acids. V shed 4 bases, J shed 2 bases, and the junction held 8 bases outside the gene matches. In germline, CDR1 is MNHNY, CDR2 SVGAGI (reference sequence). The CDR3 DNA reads TGTGCCAGCAGTTCTCAAGCGGGGCGGACCTACGAGCAGTACTTC. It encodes CASSSQAGRTYEQYF.

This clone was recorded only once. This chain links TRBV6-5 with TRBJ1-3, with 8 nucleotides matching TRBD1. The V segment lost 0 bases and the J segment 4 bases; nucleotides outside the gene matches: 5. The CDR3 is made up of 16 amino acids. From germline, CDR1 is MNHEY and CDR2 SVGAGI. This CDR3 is CASSYSQTGDGNTIYF. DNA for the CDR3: TGTGCCAGCAGTTACTCCCAGACAGGGGACGGAAACACCATATATTTT.

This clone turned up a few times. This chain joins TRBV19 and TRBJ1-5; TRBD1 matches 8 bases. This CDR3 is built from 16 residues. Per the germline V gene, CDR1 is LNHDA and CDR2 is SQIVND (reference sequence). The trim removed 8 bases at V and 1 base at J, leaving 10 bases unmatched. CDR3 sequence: CASCAGGISSNQPQHF. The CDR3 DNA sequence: TGTGCCAGTTGTGCAGGGGGCATTTCCAGCAATCAGCCCCAGCATTTT.

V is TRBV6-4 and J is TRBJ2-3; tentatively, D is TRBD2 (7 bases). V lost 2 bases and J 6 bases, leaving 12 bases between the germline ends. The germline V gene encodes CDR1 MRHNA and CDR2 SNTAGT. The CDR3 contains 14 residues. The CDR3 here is CASSDEPGGDTQYF. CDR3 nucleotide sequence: TGTGCCAGCAGTGACGAGCCGGGGGGCGATACGCAGTATTTT.

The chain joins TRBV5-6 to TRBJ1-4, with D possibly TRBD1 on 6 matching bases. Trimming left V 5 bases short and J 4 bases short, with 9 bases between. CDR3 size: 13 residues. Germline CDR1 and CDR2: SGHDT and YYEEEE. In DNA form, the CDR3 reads TGTGCCAGCAGGGGCAGGGGTAATGAAAAACTGTTTTTT. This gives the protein CASRGRGNEKLFF.

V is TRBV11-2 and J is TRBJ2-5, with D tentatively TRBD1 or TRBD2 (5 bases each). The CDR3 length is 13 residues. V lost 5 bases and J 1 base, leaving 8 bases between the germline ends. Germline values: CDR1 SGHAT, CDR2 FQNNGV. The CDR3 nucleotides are TGTGCCAGCAGCGCCGGGACCCAAGAGACCCAGTACTTC. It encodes CASSAGTQETQYF.

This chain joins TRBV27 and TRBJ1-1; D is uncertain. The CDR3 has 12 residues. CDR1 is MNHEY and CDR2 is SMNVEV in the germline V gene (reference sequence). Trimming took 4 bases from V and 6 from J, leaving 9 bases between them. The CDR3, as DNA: TGTGCCAGCAGTTCCTTGACGTCTGAAGCTTTCTTT. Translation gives CASSSLTSEAFF.

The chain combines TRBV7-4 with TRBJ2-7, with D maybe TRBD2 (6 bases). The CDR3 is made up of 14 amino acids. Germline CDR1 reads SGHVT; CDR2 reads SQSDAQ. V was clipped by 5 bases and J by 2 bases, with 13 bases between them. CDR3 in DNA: TGTGCCAGCAGCCCCAGGGACTGGACCTACGAGCAGTACTTC. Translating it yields CASSPRDWTYEQYF.

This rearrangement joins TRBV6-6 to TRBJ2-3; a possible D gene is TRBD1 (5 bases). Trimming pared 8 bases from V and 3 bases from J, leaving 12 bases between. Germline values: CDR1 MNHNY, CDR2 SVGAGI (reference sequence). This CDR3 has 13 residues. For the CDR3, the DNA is TGTGCCAGCTGTAGGGGTGGGACAGATACGCAGTATTTT. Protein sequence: CASCRGGTDTQYF.

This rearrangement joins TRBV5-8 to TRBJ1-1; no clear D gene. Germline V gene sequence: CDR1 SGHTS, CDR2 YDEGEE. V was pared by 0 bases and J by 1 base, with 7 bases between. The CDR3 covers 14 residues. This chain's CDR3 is CASSLGRGNTEAFF. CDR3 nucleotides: TGTGCCAGCAGCTTGGGACGAGGGAACACTGAAGCTTTCTTT.

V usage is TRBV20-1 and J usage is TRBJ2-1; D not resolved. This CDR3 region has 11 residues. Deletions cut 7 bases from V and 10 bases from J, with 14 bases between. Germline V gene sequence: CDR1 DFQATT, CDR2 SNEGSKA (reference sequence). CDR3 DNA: TGCAGTGGCGTAGGTTCGAGCGAGCAGTTCTTC. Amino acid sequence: CSGVGSSEQFF.

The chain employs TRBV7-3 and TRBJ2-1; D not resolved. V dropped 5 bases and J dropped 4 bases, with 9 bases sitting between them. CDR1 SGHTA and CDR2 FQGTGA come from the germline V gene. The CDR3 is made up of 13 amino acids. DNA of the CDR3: TGTGCCAGCAGCGGCCTAAATTACAATGAGCAGTTCTTC. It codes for CASSGLNYNEQFF. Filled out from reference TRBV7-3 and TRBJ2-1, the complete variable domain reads GAGVSQTPSNKVTEKGKYVELRCDPISGHTALYWYRQSLGQGPEFLIYFQGTGAADDSGLPNDRFFAVRPEGSVSTLKIQRTERGDSAVYLCASSGLNYNEQFFGPGTRLTVL.

CDR3 DNA: TGTGCCTGGAGGGCTAGTTCCCACGAGCAGTACTTC. Protein: CAWRASSHEQYF. V gene TRBV30 combines with J gene TRBJ2-7; D ambiguous. Trimming stripped 3 bases from V and 5 bases from J, with 11 bases between. CDR3 size: 12 residues. Germline values: CDR1 GTSNPN, CDR2 SVGIG (reference sequence).

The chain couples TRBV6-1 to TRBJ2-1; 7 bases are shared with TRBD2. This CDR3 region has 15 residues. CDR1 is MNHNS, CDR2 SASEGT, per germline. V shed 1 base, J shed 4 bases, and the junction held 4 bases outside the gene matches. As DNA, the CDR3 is TGTGCCAGCAGTGAAGGTGGCGGGAGTTACAATGAGCAGTTCTTC. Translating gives CASSEGGGSYNEQFF.

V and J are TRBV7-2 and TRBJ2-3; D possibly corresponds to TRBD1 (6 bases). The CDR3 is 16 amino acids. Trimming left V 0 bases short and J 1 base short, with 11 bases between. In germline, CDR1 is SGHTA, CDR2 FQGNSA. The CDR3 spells CASSLAIQGGTDTQYF. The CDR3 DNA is TGTGCCAGCAGCTTAGCCATACAGGGCGGCACAGATACGCAGTATTTT.